The TCR beta chain under discussion was sequenced for a study of Graves' ophthalmopathy and Graves' hyperthyroidism. The study amplified TCR beta CDR3 regions using RNA transcripts. Second-round multiplex PCR came after first-round RT-PCR with HTBI primers. One entry per CDR3 protein, called by TCRdb with MiXCR from the multiplex PCR reads. The data contain about 590,000 distinct CDR3 sequences, approximately 35% of them seen just once; the ten biggest clones take up about 4.6%. Germline V lookup: CDR1 MNHEY, CDR2 SVGAGI. The CDR3 runs to 15 residues. The junction had 6 bases not matched to a gene; V was cut back by 5 bases and J by 0 bases.

The sequence came from an adult man with Graves' hyperthyroidism. Input material: peripheral blood or thyroid tissue (not recorded which). The V and J genes are TRBV6-5 and TRBJ2-7, with 8 nucleotides matching TRBD1. The CDR3 reads CASSPGTGSSYEQYF. CDR3 nucleotides: TGTGCCAGCAGTCCGGGGACAGGCAGCTCCTACGAGCAGTACTTC.